The present T cell receptor (beta chain) was sequenced within a study of blood T cell repertoires in COVID-19. On the study more broadly: Samples representing acute and convalescent COVID-19 were sourced from the United States, Italy and Spain. Sample material is recorded as cDNA or gDNA derived from T cells, B-cell-depleted T cells, or PBMCs.

Original processing notes: Amplification of reference gene primers was used by the study to estimate nucleated cell counts. Some clones are missing from TCRdb's copy, which holds only in-frame ones; the method was immunoSEQ multiplex PCR. The D gene and trimming were derived from the DNA, and the V and J assignments and clone size from that table. The repertoire holds roughly 190,000 clones, 80% to 85% seen once, with roughly 3% in the top ten. The receptor was isolated from a human donor with acute or convalescent COVID-19. The donor label of this sample is uncertain. Material: peripheral blood.

The CDR3 region has the DNA TGTGCCAGCAGCCTGGGGGGGCCTGGGGCCAACGTCCTGACTTTC. Translating gives CASSLGGPGANVLTF. The chain recombines TRBV3-1 (or the pseudogene TRBV3-2) with TRBJ2-6; possibly TRBD2 for D (7 bases). CDR1 is LGHDT, CDR2 YNNKEL, per germline (reference sequence). Deletions cut 4 bases from V and 2 bases from J, with 9 bases between. This CDR3 contains 15 residues.